The source of this TCR beta chain is a study of cytomegalovirus exposure and HLA in healthy donors. A word on this clone: Its antigen is still unknown.

13 Jbeta primers and 60 Vbeta primers were used for the PCR. Clones were read by immunoSEQ multiplex PCR, and TCRdb kept only the in-frame ones, dropping some. The sample contains 150,000 or so clones, around 75% of which appear only once. The CDR3 spans 13 residues. V gave up 4 bases and J gave up 9 bases; unmatched junction bases: 10. From germline, CDR1 is SGHRS and CDR2 YFSETQ. Study outcomes and limitations: For presence/absence analyses, sequencing depth was assumed to be roughly uniform across donors. Per published accounts, TCR beta sequences correctly predicted the HLA-A and HLA-B alleles of most subjects. Later analysis found that TCR beta chains associated with HLA were more clonally expanded than other, equally common chains.

The specimen sequenced was PBMCs. V gene TRBV5-1 combines with J gene TRBJ2-7, with 7 bases matching TRBD1. This TCR came from a man younger than 35 in good health and CMV-seropositive. The CDR3 here is CASSPRQGQGQYF. In nucleotides, the CDR3 is TGCGCCAGCAGCCCCCGACAGGGTCAAGGGCAGTACTTC. The full variable domain, in which reference TRBV5-1 and TRBJ2-7 provide the parts outside the CDR3, is KAGVTQTPRYLIKTRGQQVTLSCSPISGHRSVSWYQQTPGQGLQFLFEYFSETQRNKGNFPGRFSGRQFSNSRSEMNVSTLELGDSALYLCASSPRQGQGQYFGPGTRLTVT.